A selection of T cell receptor beta chains follows, all from one sample in a study of CD8 T cells in Susac syndrome. Using its own MiXCR run on the immunoSEQ multiplex PCR reads, TCRdb lists one record per CDR3 protein. The table has fewer than 150,000 distinct CDR3 sequences, roughly 96% seen once. The sequenced sample was CD4+ T cells from PBMCs. These receptors were collected from a human donor in good health. The CDR3 runs from the conserved cysteine through the conserved F or W. The D gene is left open where the match is weak. Rows give clone size only sometimes, using once, few, many, or a class for an expanded clone.

V,size,D,J,CDR3,DNA
TRBV2,NA,NA,TRBJ1-4,CASSVDRARPRPATNEKLFF,TGTGCCAGCAGTGTTGATAGGGCGCGTCCCAGGCCGGCAACTAATGAAAAACTGTTTTTT
TRBV28,once,NA,TRBJ2-5,CASKPANQETQYF,TGTGCCAGCAAACCCGCGAACCAAGAGACCCAGTACTTC
TRBV20-1,NA,TRBD2,TRBJ2-7,CSAYGTSGLSSYEQYF,TGCAGTGCCTATGGGACTAGCGGCCTTAGCTCCTACGAGCAGTACTTC
TRBV7-9,NA,TRBD1,TRBJ2-7,CASSGDREREQYF,TGTGCCAGCAGCGGAGACAGGGAGCGCGAGCAGTACTTC
TRBV6-5,NA,TRBD1,TRBJ2-5,CASSPQQGTPGTQYF,TGTGCCAGCAGTCCCCAACAGGGGACCCCGGGAACCCAGTACTTC
TRBV3-1,NA,NA,TRBJ1-1,CASSQGPNTEAFF,TGTGCCAGCAGCCAAGGGCCGAACACTGAAGCTTTCTTT
TRBV19,NA,NA,TRBJ1-2,CASSIVLGLNYGYTF,TGTGCCAGTAGTATAGTACTGGGCCTTAACTATGGCTACACCTTC
TRBV7-8,NA,TRBD1,TRBJ1-1,CASSWTGSNTEAFF,TGTGCCAGCAGCTGGACAGGGTCGAACACTGAAGCTTTCTTT
TRBV7-2,NA,NA,TRBJ2-1,CASSFSGGWNEQFF,TGTGCCAGCAGCTTTTCCGGGGGCTGGAATGAGCAGTTCTTC
TRBV6-6,once,NA,TRBJ2-1,CASSYSRVPGDEQFF,TGTGCCAGCAGTTACTCGAGGGTCCCGGGGGATGAGCAGTTCTTC
TRBV19,once,NA,TRBJ1-5,CASSMFGQGIQPQHF,TGTGCCAGTAGTATGTTCGGTCAGGGTATTCAGCCCCAGCATTTT
TRBV2,once,NA,TRBJ1-5,CASSVYRAGNQPQHF,TGTGCCAGCAGCGTGTACAGGGCGGGCAATCAGCCCCAGCATTTT
TRBV5-1,NA,NA,TRBJ2-2,CASSLQRSEAGELFF,TGCGCCAGCAGCTTACAAAGAAGTGAGGCCGGGGAGCTGTTTTTT
TRBV6-1,NA,TRBD1,TRBJ1-1,CASSRSLPGQSHEAFF,TGTGCCAGCAGCCGATCTCTACCGGGACAGTCTCATGAAGCTTTCTTT
TRBV20-1,NA,TRBD2,TRBJ2-7,CSARRREYEQYF,TGCAGTGCTAGACGGCGGGAGTACGAGCAGTACTTC
TRBV5-6,NA,TRBD1,TRBJ1-1,CASSSRDRGRTEAFF,TGTGCCAGCAGCTCCCGGGACAGGGGAAGGACTGAAGCTTTCTTT
TRBV7-7,NA,NA,TRBJ2-7,CASSLETGNEQYF,TGTGCTAGCAGCTTAGAAACGGGAAACGAGCAGTACTTC
TRBV6-5,NA,TRBD2,TRBJ2-3,CAARSSGRRDTQYF,TGTGCCGCTCGATCTAGCGGGAGACGGGATACGCAGTATTTT
TRBV3-1,NA,NA,TRBJ2-5,CASSLYRVGRETQYF,TGTGCCAGCAGCCTGTACCGAGTGGGGAGAGAGACCCAGTACTTC
TRBV5-1,NA,NA,TRBJ2-2,CASSPRVGDTGELFF,TGCGCCAGCAGCCCTCGGGTGGGGGACACCGGGGAGCTGTTTTTT
TRBV2,NA,NA,TRBJ2-1,CASSEWGGAFYNEQFF,TGTGCCAGCAGTGAATGGGGCGGGGCCTTTTACAATGAGCAGTTCTTC
TRBV15,NA,NA,TRBJ2-7,CATSRELGEQYF,TGTGCCACCAGCAGAGAACTGGGCGAGCAGTACTTC
TRBV6-1,NA,TRBD2,TRBJ2-1,CASRDSGRANNEQFF,TGTGCCAGCAGAGATAGCGGGAGGGCCAACAATGAGCAGTTCTTC
TRBV15,NA,TRBD1,TRBJ1-3,CATSRDRLGNTIYF,TGTGCCACCAGCAGGGACAGGCTTGGAAACACCATATATTTT
TRBV6-1,NA,NA,TRBJ1-1,CASSEPQGRTEAFF,TGTGCCAGCAGTGAACCCCAGGGTAGGACTGAAGCTTTCTTT
TRBV2,NA,NA,TRBJ1-5,CASSSTRVNQPQHF,TGTGCCAGCAGTTCCACCAGGGTGAATCAGCCCCAGCATTTT
TRBV29-1,NA,NA,TRBJ2-1,CSVRRAYNEQFF,TGCAGCGTGCGCAGAGCCTACAATGAGCAGTTCTTC
TRBV2,NA,NA,TRBJ2-3,CASSASANPTDTQYF,TGTGCCAGCAGCGCCTCGGCTAATCCCACAGATACGCAGTATTTT
TRBV24-1,NA,TRBD2,TRBJ2-5,CATSERTAGGSQETQYF,TGTGCCACCAGTGAGAGGACAGCGGGAGGGAGCCAAGAGACCCAGTACTTC
TRBV11-1,NA,NA,TRBJ2-7,CASSEAWGTYEQYF,TGTGCCAGCAGCGAAGCGTGGGGGACCTACGAGCAGTACTTC
TRBV7-2,NA,TRBD1,TRBJ2-2,CASSSRTGSTGELFF,TGTGCCAGCAGCTCCCGGACAGGGAGCACCGGGGAGCTGTTTTTT
TRBV9,NA,NA,TRBJ2-7,CASSVGPDEQYF,TGTGCCAGCAGCGTAGGGCCCGACGAGCAGTACTTC
TRBV20-1,NA,NA,TRBJ2-5,CSALGWSQETQYF,TGCAGTGCTCTCGGATGGAGCCAAGAGACCCAGTACTTC
TRBV14,NA,NA,TRBJ2-2,CASSQDWDTGELFF,TGTGCCAGCAGCCAAGATTGGGACACCGGGGAGCTGTTTTTT
TRBV27,NA,TRBD1,TRBJ1-1,CASRGQLNTEAFF,TGTGCCAGCCGGGGACAGCTGAACACTGAAGCTTTCTTT
TRBV7-9,NA,NA,TRBJ1-2,CASSLDSTGVGYGYTF,TGTGCCAGCAGCTTAGACTCAACAGGAGTAGGGTATGGCTACACCTTC
TRBV12-3/TRBV12-4,NA,TRBD1,TRBJ2-5,CASRSRRQGGETQYF,TGTGCCAGCAGATCCCGACGACAGGGGGGGGAGACCCAGTACTTC
TRBV28,NA,NA,TRBJ2-7,CASSSPYEQYF,TGTGCCAGCAGTTCCCCATACGAGCAGTACTTC
TRBV25-1,NA,NA,TRBJ2-2,CASSELSSNTGELFF,TGTGCCAGCAGTGAATTGAGCTCAAACACCGGGGAGCTGTTTTTT
TRBV5-6,NA,NA,TRBJ1-1,CASSLKRTTEAFF,TGTGCCAGCAGCTTGAAACGGACCACTGAAGCTTTCTTT
TRBV19,NA,NA,TRBJ1-1,CASSMSQGNTEAFF,TGTGCCAGTAGTATGAGCCAGGGAAACACTGAAGCTTTCTTT